This T cell receptor beta chain comes out of a study of T-cell reconstitution after alpha-beta-depleted transplantation in children. TCRbeta library preparation incorporated unique molecular identifiers. TCRdb recomputed calls from the PCR reads with MiXCR, one row per CDR3 protein. The sample has some 280,000 distinct CDR3 sequences; approximately 9.8% are singletons. The CDR3 has 13 residues. Trimming pared 2 bases from V and 6 bases from J, leaving 8 bases between. From germline, CDR1 is SGHRS and CDR2 YFSETQ. The TCR was taken from a human donor who donated a stem cell graft to a child with SCID. The rearrangement uses TRBV5-1 and TRBJ2-2; D gene unclear. The source was PBMCs from the stem cell graft donor, collected from the stem cell graft. The CDR3 nucleotides read TGCGCCAGCAGCTTCGGTGTGGCCGGGGAGCTGTTTTTT. Its translation is CASSFGVAGELFF.